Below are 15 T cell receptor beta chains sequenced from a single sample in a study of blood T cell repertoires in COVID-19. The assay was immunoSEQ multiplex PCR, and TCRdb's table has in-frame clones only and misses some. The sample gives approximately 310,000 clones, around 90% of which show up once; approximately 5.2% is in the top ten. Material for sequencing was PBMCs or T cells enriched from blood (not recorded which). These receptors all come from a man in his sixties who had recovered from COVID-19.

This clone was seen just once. This CDR3 is CSVVSSGRNNEQFF. DNA for the CDR3: TGCAGCGTTGTTTCCAGCGGGAGGAACAATGAGCAGTTCTTC. The gene calls are TRBV29-1 and TRBJ2-1, with 9 bases fitting TRBD2. Trimming cost V 4 bases and J 5 bases; bases outside gene matches: 6. The CDR3 length is 14 residues. Germline V gives CDR1 SQVTM, CDR2 ANQGSEA.

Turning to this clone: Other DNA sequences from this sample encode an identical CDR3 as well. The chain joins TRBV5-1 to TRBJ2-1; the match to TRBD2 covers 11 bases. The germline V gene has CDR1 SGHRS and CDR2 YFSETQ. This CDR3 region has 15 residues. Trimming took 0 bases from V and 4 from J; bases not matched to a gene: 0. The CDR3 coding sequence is TGCGCCAGCAGCTTGGTAGCGGGAGGGTACAATGAGCAGTTCTTC. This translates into CASSLVAGGYNEQFF.

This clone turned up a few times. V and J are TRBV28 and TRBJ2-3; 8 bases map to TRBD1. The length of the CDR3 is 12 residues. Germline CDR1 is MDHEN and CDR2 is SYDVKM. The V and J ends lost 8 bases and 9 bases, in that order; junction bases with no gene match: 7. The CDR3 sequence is CASRGTGKTQYF. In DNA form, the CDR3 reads TGTGCCAGCCGGGGGACAGGCAAGACGCAGTATTTT.

The chain's CDR3 is CASSLTGGDETQYF. In DNA form, the CDR3 reads TGTGCCAGTAGTTTGACAGGGGGCGATGAGACCCAGTACTTC. V gene TRBV19 combines with J gene TRBJ2-5; 10 nucleotides align to TRBD1. V lost 5 bases and J lost 5; bases outside the gene matches: 5. Germline CDR1 and CDR2: LNHDA and SQIVND (reference sequence). The CDR3 extends over 14 amino acids. The full variable domain, with the rest looked up from reference TRBV19 and TRBJ2-5, is DGGITQSPKYLFRKEGQNVTLSCEQNLNHDAMYWYRQDPGQGLRLIYYSQIVNDFQKGDIAEGYSVSREKKESFPLTVTSAQKNPTAFYLCASSLTGGDETQYFGPGTRLLVL.

The CDR3 DNA reads as TGTGCCAGCAGTTACGAGGACAGGGGAGGTCACTATGGCTACACCTTC. It encodes CASSYEDRGGHYGYTF. This sequence joins TRBV6-6 and TRBJ1-2; 9 positions agree with TRBD1. J lost 3 bases, V lost 2 bases, and 7 bases had no gene match. CDR1 and CDR2 (germline): MNHNY, SVGAGI (reference sequence). The CDR3 is 16 amino acids.

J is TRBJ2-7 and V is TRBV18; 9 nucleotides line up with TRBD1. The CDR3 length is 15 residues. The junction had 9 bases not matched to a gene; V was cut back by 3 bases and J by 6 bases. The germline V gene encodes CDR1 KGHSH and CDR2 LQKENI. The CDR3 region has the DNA TGTGCCAGCTCACCGGGGACAGGGCTGAACAGCGAGCAGTACTTC. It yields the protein CASSPGTGLNSEQYF.

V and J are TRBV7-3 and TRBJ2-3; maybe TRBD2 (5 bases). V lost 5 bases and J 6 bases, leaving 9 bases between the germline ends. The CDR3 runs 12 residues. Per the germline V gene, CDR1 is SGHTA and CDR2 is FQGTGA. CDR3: CASSPRGDTQYF. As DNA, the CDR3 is TGTGCCAGCAGCCCCCGGGGTGATACGCAGTATTTT.

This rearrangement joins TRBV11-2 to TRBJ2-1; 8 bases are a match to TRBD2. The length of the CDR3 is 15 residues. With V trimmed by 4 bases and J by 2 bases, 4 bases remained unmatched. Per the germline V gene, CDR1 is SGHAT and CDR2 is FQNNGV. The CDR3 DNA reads TGTGCCAGCAGCTACACTAGCGGCGCCTACAATGAGCAGTTCTTC. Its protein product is CASSYTSGAYNEQFF.

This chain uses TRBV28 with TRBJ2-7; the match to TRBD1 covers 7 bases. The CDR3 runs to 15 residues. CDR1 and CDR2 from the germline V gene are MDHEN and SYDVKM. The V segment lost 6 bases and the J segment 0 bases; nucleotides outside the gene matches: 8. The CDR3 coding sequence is TGTGCCAGCAGCTCAAGACAGGGTAACTCCTACGAGCAGTACTTC. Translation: CASSSRQGNSYEQYF.

The DNA of the CDR3 is TGCGCCAGCAGCTTGCGGGAGGCACGCACCGGGGAGCTGTTTTTT. Protein product: CASSLREARTGELFF. The rearrangement links TRBV5-1 to TRBJ2-2; 7 positions match TRBD2. Germline V gene lookup returns CDR1 SGHRS and CDR2 YFSETQ. The CDR3 is made up of 15 amino acids. V was pared by 1 base and J by 4 bases, with 4 bases of the junction left unmatched.

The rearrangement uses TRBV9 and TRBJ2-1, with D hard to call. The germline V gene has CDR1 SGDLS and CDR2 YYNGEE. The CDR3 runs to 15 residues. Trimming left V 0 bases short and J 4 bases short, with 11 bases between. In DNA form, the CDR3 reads TGTGCCAGCAGCGTAGGCCTCGAGTATTACAATGAGCAGTTCTTC. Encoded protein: CASSVGLEYYNEQFF. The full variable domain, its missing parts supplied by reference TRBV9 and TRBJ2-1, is DSGVTQTPKHLITATGQRVTLRCSPRSGDLSVYWYQQSLDQGLQFLIQYYNGEERAKGNILERFSAQQFPDLHSELNLSSLELGDSALYFCASSVGLEYYNEQFFGPGTRLTVL.

DNA of the CDR3: TGCGCCAGCAGCCCCGGACTAGCGAGAAGCTCCTACAATGAGCAGTTCTTC. Translation gives CASSPGLARSSYNEQFF. The chain has TRBV4-1 and TRBJ2-1, with 9 bases matching TRBD2. CDR1 is MGHRA and CDR2 is YSYEKL in the germline V gene. Unmatched junction bases numbered 7, after V lost 4 bases and J lost 0 bases. The CDR3 extends over 17 amino acids.

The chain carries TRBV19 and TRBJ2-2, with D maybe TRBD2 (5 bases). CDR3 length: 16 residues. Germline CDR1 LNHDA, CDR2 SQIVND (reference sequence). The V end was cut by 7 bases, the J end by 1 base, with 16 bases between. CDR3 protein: CASTTMGEGNTGELFF. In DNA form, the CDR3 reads TGTGCCAGTACTACCATGGGAGAGGGGAACACCGGGGAGCTGTTTTTT. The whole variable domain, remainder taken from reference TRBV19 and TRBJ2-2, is DGGITQSPKYLFRKEGQNVTLSCEQNLNHDAMYWYRQDPGQGLRLIYYSQIVNDFQKGDIAEGYSVSREKKESFPLTVTSAQKNPTAFYLCASTTMGEGNTGELFFGEGSRLTVL.

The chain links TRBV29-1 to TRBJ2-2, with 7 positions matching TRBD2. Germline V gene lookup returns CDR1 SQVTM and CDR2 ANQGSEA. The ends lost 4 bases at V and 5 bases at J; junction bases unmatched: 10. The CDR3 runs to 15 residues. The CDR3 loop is CSVGLLAEGTGELFF. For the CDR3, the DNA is TGCAGCGTTGGTTTGCTAGCGGAGGGAACCGGGGAGCTGTTTTTT.

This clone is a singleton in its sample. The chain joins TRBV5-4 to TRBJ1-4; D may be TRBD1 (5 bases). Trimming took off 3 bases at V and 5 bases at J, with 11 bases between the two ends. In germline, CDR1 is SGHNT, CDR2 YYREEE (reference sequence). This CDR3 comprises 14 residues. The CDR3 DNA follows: TGTGCCAGCAGCTCAGACAGAGCGAATGAAAAACTGTTTTTT. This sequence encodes CASSSDRANEKLFF.